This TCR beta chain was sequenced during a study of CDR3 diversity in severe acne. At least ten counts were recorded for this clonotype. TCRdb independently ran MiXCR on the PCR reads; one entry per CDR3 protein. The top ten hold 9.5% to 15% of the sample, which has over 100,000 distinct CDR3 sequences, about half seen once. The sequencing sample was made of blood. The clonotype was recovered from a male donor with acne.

CDR3 coding DNA: TGTGCCAGCAGGGGTAGCGGGATCTACGAGCAGTACTTC. It is translated as CASRGSGIYEQYF. This rearrangement joins TRBV28 to TRBJ2-7, with 8 bases lining up with TRBD2. J gave up 3 bases and V 6 bases, and 4 bases lay outside the gene matches. This CDR3 contains 13 residues. CDR1 and CDR2 (germline): MDHEN, SYDVKM.